A selection of T cell receptor beta chains follows, all from one sample in a study of beta chain features in type 1 diabetes. Profiling relied on immunoSEQ multiplex PCR, and the TCRdb table lists in-frame clones only, not all of them. Of some 350,000 clones listed, 9.6% are singletons. Material: central memory CD4+ T cells from blood. These receptors were obtained from a man aged 25 to 40 with type 1 diabetes. The CDR3 runs from the conserved cysteine through the conserved F or W. Fields, in order: V gene, J gene, clone size, D gene, CDR3 DNA, CDR3 protein. The D gene is left open where the match is weak. Clone size is stated in some rows and not others, as once, few, many or a class when expanded.

v_call: TRBV28; j_call: TRBJ1-3; clone_size: .; d_call: .; cdr3_nt: TGTGCCAGCACTACGGGACAAGAAAACACCATATATTTT; cdr3_aa: CASTTGQENTIYF
v_call: TRBV2; j_call: TRBJ2-2; clone_size: .; d_call: TRBD1; cdr3_nt: TGTGCCAGCAGGCGGGACAGGGACACCGGGGAGCTGTTTTTT; cdr3_aa: CASRRDRDTGELFF
v_call: TRBV6-5; j_call: TRBJ2-5; clone_size: .; d_call: TRBD2; cdr3_nt: TGTGCCAGCAGTCGAATCTGGACTAGCCAAGAGACCCAGTACTTC; cdr3_aa: CASSRIWTSQETQYF
v_call: TRBV4-2; j_call: TRBJ2-3; clone_size: .; d_call: .; cdr3_nt: TGTGCCAGCAGCCATTTTAAGGATACGCAGTATTTT; cdr3_aa: CASSHFKDTQYF
v_call: TRBV25-1; j_call: TRBJ2-2; clone_size: many; d_call: .; cdr3_nt: TGTGCCAGCAGTGGGAACACAGACGAGCTGTTTTTT; cdr3_aa: CASSGNTDELFF
v_call: TRBV11-1; j_call: TRBJ2-3; clone_size: .; d_call: TRBD2; cdr3_nt: TGCGCCAGCGGTAGGGGGACTAGCGGGGGCCGAGGAGATACGCAGTATTTT; cdr3_aa: CASGRGTSGGRGDTQYF
v_call: TRBV18; j_call: TRBJ2-1; clone_size: few; d_call: .; cdr3_nt: TGTGCCAGCTCAAGAGACACTAGGGGGGTAGGGGAGCAGTTCTTC; cdr3_aa: CASSRDTRGVGEQFF
v_call: TRBV7-2; j_call: TRBJ2-1; clone_size: few; d_call: .; cdr3_nt: TGTGCCAGCAGCAAAGCGACAGCGTACAATGAGCAGTTCTTC; cdr3_aa: CASSKATAYNEQFF
v_call: TRBV6-4; j_call: TRBJ1-5; clone_size: .; d_call: .; cdr3_nt: TGTGCCAGCAGTGACGGGGCACCCGCAGTAGTGCCCCAGCATTTT; cdr3_aa: CASSDGAPAVVPQHF
v_call: TRBV13; j_call: TRBJ2-5; clone_size: few; d_call: .; cdr3_nt: TGTGCCAGCAGCCCCCTTTTGGGTGACCAGTACTTC; cdr3_aa: CASSPLLGDQYF
v_call: TRBV11-2; j_call: TRBJ1-1; clone_size: .; d_call: TRBD1; cdr3_nt: TGTGCCAGCAGCGGACAGGGGGACACTGAAGCTTTCTTT; cdr3_aa: CASSGQGDTEAFF
v_call: TRBV7-2; j_call: TRBJ2-1; clone_size: .; d_call: .; cdr3_nt: TGTGCCAGCAGCCTACAGGGCTCCTACAATGAGCAGTTCTTC; cdr3_aa: CASSLQGSYNEQFF
v_call: TRBV9; j_call: TRBJ1-1; clone_size: .; d_call: TRBD1; cdr3_nt: TGTGCCAGCAGCGTAGCTATGGCGGGGACAGAGGGGAACACTGAAGCTTTCTTT; cdr3_aa: CASSVAMAGTEGNTEAFF
v_call: TRBV6-6; j_call: TRBJ1-5; clone_size: few; d_call: .; cdr3_nt: TGTGCCAGCAGTAAGGACAATCAGCCCCAGCATTTT; cdr3_aa: CASSKDNQPQHF
v_call: TRBV19; j_call: TRBJ1-2; clone_size: few; d_call: .; cdr3_nt: TGTGCCAGTAGTATGGAATCCCTTAACTATGGCTACACCTTC; cdr3_aa: CASSMESLNYGYTF
v_call: TRBV30; j_call: TRBJ2-2; clone_size: few; d_call: .; cdr3_nt: TGTGCCTGGAGCGGAGGGCGGGCGGGCACCGGGGAGCTGTTTTTT; cdr3_aa: CAWSGGRAGTGELFF
v_call: TRBV7-6; j_call: TRBJ2-1; clone_size: few; d_call: TRBD2; cdr3_nt: TGTGCCAGCAGTTCCCCAGCGGGAGGGTACAATGAGCAGTTCTTC; cdr3_aa: CASSSPAGGYNEQFF
v_call: TRBV4-3; j_call: TRBJ2-5; clone_size: few; d_call: TRBD2; cdr3_nt: TGCGCCAGCAGCCCCTTAGGCGGGAGGGGGCAAGAGACCCAGTACTTC; cdr3_aa: CASSPLGGRGQETQYF
v_call: TRBV28; j_call: TRBJ2-3; clone_size: few; d_call: .; cdr3_nt: TGTGCCAGCAGTTTAAGAACCGGAGGCACAGATACGCAGTATTTT; cdr3_aa: CASSLRTGGTDTQYF
v_call: TRBV18; j_call: TRBJ2-4; clone_size: .; d_call: .; cdr3_nt: TGTGCCAGCTCACCTATAGTGAGGTCAGGGGCCAAAAACATTCAGTACTTC; cdr3_aa: CASSPIVRSGAKNIQYF
v_call: TRBV19; j_call: TRBJ2-6; clone_size: few; d_call: .; cdr3_nt: TGTGCCAGTACCCCAACAGGGCTTGGAGGGGCCAACGTCCTGACTTTC; cdr3_aa: CASTPTGLGGANVLTF
v_call: TRBV7-8; j_call: TRBJ2-1; clone_size: .; d_call: .; cdr3_nt: TGTGCCAGCAGTAGCGAACGACTAGGCCACAATGAGCAGTTCTTC; cdr3_aa: CASSSERLGHNEQFF
v_call: TRBV5-1; j_call: TRBJ1-3; clone_size: .; d_call: .; cdr3_nt: TGCGCCAGCAGCTTGGGAACAGCCACTGGAAACACCATATATTTT; cdr3_aa: CASSLGTATGNTIYF
v_call: TRBV4-3; j_call: TRBJ2-7; clone_size: .; d_call: TRBD2; cdr3_nt: TGCGCCAGCAGCCAGGGTAGCGGGAGGGCCTACGAGCAGTACTTC; cdr3_aa: CASSQGSGRAYEQYF
v_call: TRBV10-3; j_call: TRBJ2-1; clone_size: .; d_call: TRBD2; cdr3_nt: TGTGCCATCAGGGGGTGGGGTAGCGGGAGTATGGGCGATGAGCAGTTCTTC; cdr3_aa: CAIRGWGSGSMGDEQFF
v_call: TRBV6-6; j_call: TRBJ1-2; clone_size: .; d_call: .; cdr3_nt: TGTGCCAGCAGCTCCGGAGGTGACGAGTATGGCTACACCTTC; cdr3_aa: CASSSGGDEYGYTF
v_call: TRBV27; j_call: TRBJ1-3; clone_size: few; d_call: .; cdr3_nt: TGTGCCAGCAGTTCCTACCCACCCGGGGGAGACACCATATATTTT; cdr3_aa: CASSSYPPGGDTIYF
v_call: TRBV4-2; j_call: TRBJ2-7; clone_size: few; d_call: TRBD1; cdr3_nt: TGTGCCAGCAGCCAAGCTCAGGGACAGGGAGTTCACGAGCAGTACTTC; cdr3_aa: CASSQAQGQGVHEQYF
v_call: TRBV28; j_call: TRBJ1-4; clone_size: few; d_call: .; cdr3_nt: TGTGCCAGCAGTTCGGGGGGACTAATTGAAAAACTGTTTTTT; cdr3_aa: CASSSGGLIEKLFF
v_call: TRBV29-1; j_call: TRBJ2-1; clone_size: few; d_call: .; cdr3_nt: TGCAGCGTTGGAGGCAGGGGGGGGAGCTCCTACAATGAGCAGTTCTTC; cdr3_aa: CSVGGRGGSSYNEQFF
v_call: TRBV14; j_call: TRBJ2-6; clone_size: many; d_call: TRBD1; cdr3_nt: TGTGCCAGCAGCAAAGGGGACAGGGCCAGGGCATCTGGGGCCAACGTCCTGACTTTC; cdr3_aa: CASSKGDRARASGANVLTF
v_call: TRBV6-1; j_call: TRBJ2-3; clone_size: many; d_call: TRBD2; cdr3_nt: TGTGCCAGCAGTGAAGCAGGCGGGAGGCTAGATACGCAGTATTTT; cdr3_aa: CASSEAGGRLDTQYF
v_call: TRBV5-1; j_call: TRBJ2-7; clone_size: .; d_call: .; cdr3_nt: TGCGCCAGCAGCCCAAGGGACTCAGCCTACGAGCAGTACTTC; cdr3_aa: CASSPRDSAYEQYF
v_call: TRBV15; j_call: TRBJ1-2; clone_size: few; d_call: TRBD1; cdr3_nt: TGTGCCACCAGCTCGGGACAGGGATTCGGCTACACCTTC; cdr3_aa: CATSSGQGFGYTF
v_call: TRBV5-1; j_call: TRBJ2-3; clone_size: .; d_call: .; cdr3_nt: TGTGCCAGCAGGATAGACCCAAGCACAGATACGCAGTATTTT; cdr3_aa: CASRIDPSTDTQYF
v_call: TRBV6-1; j_call: TRBJ1-2; clone_size: .; d_call: TRBD1; cdr3_nt: TGTGCCAGCAAGCGGGACAGACTGGAGGGGTATGGCTACACCTTC; cdr3_aa: CASKRDRLEGYGYTF
v_call: TRBV27; j_call: TRBJ2-7; clone_size: .; d_call: .; cdr3_nt: TGTGCCAGCAGTTTATTAGGTCAGTTCAGCTCCTACGAGCAGTACTTC; cdr3_aa: CASSLLGQFSSYEQYF
v_call: TRBV5-1; j_call: TRBJ1-2; clone_size: many; d_call: TRBD1; cdr3_nt: TGCGCCAGCAGCGAGACAGGGCTTCGTAGCTATGGCTACACCTTC; cdr3_aa: CASSETGLRSYGYTF
v_call: TRBV14; j_call: TRBJ2-1; clone_size: many; d_call: .; cdr3_nt: TGTGCCAGCAGCCCGAGACTCTCCTACAATGAGCAGTTCTTC; cdr3_aa: CASSPRLSYNEQFF
v_call: TRBV13; j_call: TRBJ1-1; clone_size: few; d_call: .; cdr3_nt: TGTGCCAGCAGCTTAGGCAGGGTGAACACTGAAGCTTTCTTT; cdr3_aa: CASSLGRVNTEAFF
v_call: TRBV27; j_call: TRBJ2-1; clone_size: few; d_call: .; cdr3_nt: TGTGCCAGCGGCCGGAGGGCGGAGGACAATGAGCAGTTCTTC; cdr3_aa: CASGRRAEDNEQFF
v_call: TRBV7-8; j_call: TRBJ2-7; clone_size: .; d_call: .; cdr3_nt: TGTGCCAGCAGCTTATTTGGGACGGGGCCCTACGAGCAGTACTTC; cdr3_aa: CASSLFGTGPYEQYF
v_call: TRBV5-1; j_call: TRBJ1-2; clone_size: few; d_call: .; cdr3_nt: TGCGCCAGCAGCTTGGAGGCACGACTAACTAACTATGGCTACACCTTC; cdr3_aa: CASSLEARLTNYGYTF
v_call: TRBV11-2; j_call: TRBJ2-5; clone_size: few; d_call: .; cdr3_nt: TGTGCCAGCAGCTTAGTATCAGGGCTGGGGGTGAGGACCCAGTACTTC; cdr3_aa: CASSLVSGLGVRTQYF
v_call: TRBV6-6; j_call: TRBJ2-1; clone_size: .; d_call: .; cdr3_nt: TGTGCCAGCAGTTACTTCCGGAGTCAAGGTGAGCAGTTCTTC; cdr3_aa: CASSYFRSQGEQFF